The rows below give T cell receptor beta chains drawn from one sample of a study of T cells in Graves' hyperthyroidism and ophthalmopathy. TCRdb re-called the multiplex PCR reads through MiXCR, storing one row per CDR3 protein. Among over 650,000 distinct CDR3 sequences listed, about 45% were seen once. The sample was peripheral blood or thyroid tissue (not recorded which). The receptors here all came from an adult man with Graves' disease, either hyperthyroidism or ophthalmopathy (not recorded which). Each CDR3 is given with its conserved first and last residue. The D gene is left open where the match is weak. Expanded clones get a size class; other rows say once, few or many, or leave the size out.

J	D	size	V	CDR3	DNA
TRBJ2-7	TRBD1	NA	TRBV19	CASAPGGQGADEQYF	TGTGCCAGTGCCCCCGGTGGACAGGGGGCAGACGAGCAGTACTTC
TRBJ1-4	NA	NA	TRBV10-3	CATADSGGEKLFF	TGTGCCACGGCAGATTCGGGAGGTGAAAAACTGTTTTTT
TRBJ1-5	NA	many	TRBV2	CASSEYGEVGPQHF	TGTGCCAGCAGTGAATATGGGGAGGTAGGGCCCCAGCATTTT
TRBJ1-5	TRBD1	many	TRBV7-9	CASSPGQGGQPQHF	TGTGCCAGCAGCCCCGGACAGGGTGGTCAGCCCCAGCATTTT
TRBJ2-7	NA	many	TRBV5-4	CASSFGIYEQYF	TGTGCCAGCAGCTTTGGGATCTACGAGCAGTACTTC
TRBJ2-7	TRBD1	NA	TRBV24-1	CATSDRTGAAYEQYF	TGTGCCACCAGTGATCGGACAGGGGCGGCCTACGAGCAGTACTTC
TRBJ2-5	NA	NA	TRBV6-1	CAISEPPQGGETQYF	TGTGCCATCAGTGAGCCACCACAGGGCGGAGAGACCCAGTACTTC
TRBJ2-2	NA	NA	TRBV10-2	CASSESGGGATGELFF	TGCGCCAGCAGTGAGTCGGGGGGGGGGGCGACCGGGGAGCTGTTTTTT
TRBJ1-5	NA	NA	TRBV5-1	CASSLGAGNNQPQHF	TGCGCCAGCAGCTTGGGGGCCGGAAACAATCAGCCCCAGCATTTT
TRBJ2-2	NA	few	TRBV19	CASMPTGLPLRRELFF	TGTGCCAGTATGCCAACGGGACTTCCTTTGCGTCGGGAGCTGTTTTTT
TRBJ2-7	NA	NA	TRBV12-3/TRBV12-4	CASSLSGGDLSYEQYF	TGTGCCAGCAGTTTATCGGGCGGGGATCTCTCCTACGAGCAGTACTTC
TRBJ1-4	NA	NA	TRBV7-8	CAGSFKGGSGEKLFF	TGTGCCGGCAGCTTCAAGGGCGGGAGTGGTGAAAAACTGTTTTTT
TRBJ2-7	TRBD2	NA	TRBV20-1	CSARGAAGGPYEQYF	TGCAGTGCTAGAGGCGCGGCGGGAGGGCCATATGAGCAGTACTTC
TRBJ2-2	NA	NA	TRBV7-2	CASILARERVFTGELFF	TGTGCCAGCATCTTAGCCCGGGAGAGGGTGTTCACCGGGGAGCTGTTTTTT
TRBJ1-4	NA	NA	TRBV6-1	CASRPTRGEKLFF	TGTGCCAGCAGGCCGACGAGGGGTGAAAAACTGTTTTTT
TRBJ1-1	TRBD1	many	TRBV20-1	CSARQGMNTEAFF	TGCAGTGCAAGACAGGGGATGAACACTGAAGCTTTCTTT
TRBJ1-1	NA	NA	TRBV10-3	CASSASGLMNTEALF	TGTGCCAGCAGTGCTTCAGGGCTCATGAACACTGAAGCTCTCTTT
TRBJ1-2	TRBD1	many	TRBV7-2	CASSVSLTGNYGYTF	TGTGCCAGCAGCGTTAGCCTGACAGGGAACTATGGCTACACCTTC
TRBJ1-3	NA	NA	TRBV7-9	CASSRGQYSGNTIYF	TGTGCCAGCAGCCGTGGACAGTACTCTGGAAACACCATATATTTT
TRBJ2-2	NA	NA	TRBV5-4	CASSTATGNTGELFF	TGTGCCAGCAGCACCGCGACAGGGAACACCGGGGAGCTGTTTTTT
TRBJ2-7	TRBD1	NA	TRBV19	CASSMGQGSYEQYF	TGTGCCAGTAGTATGGGACAGGGTTCGTACGAGCAGTACTTC
TRBJ1-2	NA	many	TRBV29-1	CSVETVGGGYTF	TGCAGCGTTGAAACGGTAGGGGGTGGCTACACCTTC
TRBJ2-6	NA	NA	TRBV10-3	CAIQGGEGYGANVLTF	TGTGCCATCCAGGGCGGGGAAGGCTATGGGGCCAACGTCCTGACTTTC
TRBJ1-2	NA	NA	TRBV29-1	CSVDSRGNYGYTF	TGCAGCGTTGACTCCCGGGGGAACTATGGCTACACCTTC
TRBJ2-7	TRBD2	few	TRBV20-1	CSVQTSGGEQYF	TGCAGTGTCCAGACTAGCGGGGGGGAGCAGTACTTC
TRBJ1-4	NA	NA	TRBV7-9	CASSLKRNTEKLFF	TGTGCCAGCAGCTTAAAGAGGAACACTGAAAAACTGTTTTTT
TRBJ2-7	NA	many	TRBV7-6	CASSLADRSYEQYF	TGTGCCAGCAGCTTAGCGGACCGCTCCTACGAGCAGTACTTC
TRBJ1-2	TRBD1	NA	TRBV6-4	CASSEPGTGYGYTF	TGTGCCAGCAGTGAACCCGGGACAGGGTATGGCTACACCTTC
TRBJ2-7	NA	few	TRBV25-1	CASSYSWGRVHEQYF	TGTGCCAGCAGTTACTCATGGGGCAGGGTGCACGAGCAGTACTTC
TRBJ1-2	TRBD1	NA	TRBV9	CASSYTRTGKGYTF	TGTGCCAGCAGTTACACCCGGACAGGGAAAGGCTACACCTTC
TRBJ1-5	TRBD1	few	TRBV7-8	CASSAGQVKGPQHF	TGTGCCAGCAGCGCGGGACAGGTGAAGGGGCCCCAGCATTTT
TRBJ1-5	TRBD1	many	TRBV7-9	CASSMDRVQPQHF	TGTGCCAGCAGTATGGACAGGGTTCAGCCCCAGCATTTT
TRBJ1-6	NA	NA	TRBV9	CAWRGDIQNSPLHF	TGTGCCTGGAGGGGGGACATACAAAATTCACCCCTCCACTTT
TRBJ1-1	NA	NA	TRBV11-2	CASSLEPHRGEAFF	TGTGCCAGCAGCTTAGAGCCCCATAGAGGTGAAGCTTTCTTT
TRBJ2-2	NA	NA	TRBV5-1	CASSFIYGTGELFF	TGCGCCAGCAGCTTCATTTACGGCACCGGGGAGCTGTTTTTT
TRBJ1-2	TRBD1	NA	TRBV25-1	CASSSPRDRGDYGYTF	TGTGCCAGCAGTTCGCCTCGGGACAGGGGGGACTATGGCTACACCTTC
TRBJ1-2	TRBD1	many	TRBV29-1	CSVESGQGRDGYTF	TGCAGCGTTGAATCGGGACAGGGGAGGGATGGCTACACCTTC
TRBJ2-2	NA	many	TRBV2	CASSEYTGELFF	TGTGCCAGCAGTGAATACACCGGGGAGCTGTTTTTT
TRBJ2-7	TRBD2	NA	TRBV6-5	CASKRSGTEGEQYF	TGTGCCAGCAAGCGAAGCGGGACGGAGGGAGAACAGTACTTC
TRBJ1-6	TRBD1	NA	TRBV25-1	CASSYQGADYSPLHF	TGTGCCAGCAGTTACCAGGGGGCGGACTATTCACCCCTCCACTTT
TRBJ1-2	NA	NA	TRBV6-5	CASSYSLMGGPPDGYTF	TGTGCCAGCAGTTACTCGTTAATGGGAGGCCCCCCGGACGGATACACCTTC
TRBJ1-5	TRBD1	few	TRBV2	CASSLTALDRAGNQPQHF	TGTGCCAGCAGCCTAACCGCCCTGGACAGGGCCGGCAATCAGCCCCAGCATTTT
TRBJ1-4	TRBD1	NA	TRBV20-1	CSARGQGSERLFF	TGCAGTGCCCGGGGACAGGGGAGTGAAAGACTGTTTTTT
TRBJ1-3	NA	few	TRBV6-5	CASSYASGYGNTIYF	TGTGCCAGCAGTTACGCATCGGGGTACGGAAACACCATATATTTT
TRBJ1-2	TRBD1	few	TRBV19	CASSTREGARYGYTF	TGTGCCAGTAGCACCCGAGAGGGGGCGCGGTATGGCTACACCTTC